The 4 T cell receptor beta chains reported below all come from one sample, sequenced in a study of cytomegalovirus exposure and HLA in healthy donors. With 60 Vbeta and 13 Jbeta primers, the PCR was carried out. The method was immunoSEQ multiplex PCR; TCRdb's version includes in-frame clones alone and lacks a portion of them. The sample includes 90,000 to 140,000 clones, 78% of them seen just once. Material for sequencing was PBMCs. The receptors originated from a male donor in good health and CMV-seronegative.

The rearrangement joins TRBV4-3 to TRBJ1-1, with D hard to call. CDR3 size: 15 residues. The germline V and J ends were trimmed by 0 bases and 2 bases, with 10 bases remaining between them. Germline values: CDR1 LGHNA, CDR2 YSLEER. CDR3 nucleotide sequence: TGCGCCAGCAGCCAAGATTCAGTGCCTAACACTGAAGCTTTCTTT. Translation: CASSQDSVPNTEAFF.

This chain links TRBV2 with TRBJ1-5, with TRBD1 as a possible D gene (6 bases). Germline values: CDR1 SNHLY, CDR2 FYNNEI. This CDR3 region has 15 residues. V was pared by 0 bases and J by 7 bases, with 13 bases between. CDR3: CASSEAPTGTQPQHF. The CDR3 DNA reads TGTGCCAGCAGTGAAGCCCCCACAGGGACACAGCCCCAGCATTTT.

The chain uses TRBV7-8 and TRBJ1-1, with D tentatively TRBD1 (6 bases). Germline V lookup: CDR1 SGHVS, CDR2 FQNEAQ. The CDR3 runs to 14 residues. Trimming left V 5 bases short and J 10 bases short, with 20 bases between. Written as DNA, the CDR3 is TGTGCCAGCAGCCCGGACAGTTCTAGTCGTGGAGCTTTCTTT. It codes for CASSPDSSSRGAFF.

J is TRBJ1-1 and V is TRBV19; TRBD1 aligns across 8 bases. After removal of 6 bases from V and 6 bases from J, the junction contained 27 bases not matched to a gene. The CDR3 consists of 20 residues. Per germline, CDR1 LNHDA and CDR2 SQIVND (reference sequence). This chain's CDR3 is CASSSGPNRGVMGEEAEAFF. In nucleotides, the CDR3 is TGTGCCAGTAGCTCCGGACCCAACAGGGGGGTAATGGGGGAAGAGGCTGAAGCTTTCTTT.